This T cell receptor (beta chain) was captured in a study of cytomegalovirus exposure and HLA in healthy donors. Findings and limits, study-wide: DRB1 had the most TCR associations and HLA-C the fewest, a later analysis found, with rates varying by HLA locus.

Healthy donors of bone marrow made up the group. Note on this clone: Antigen unknown.

This PCR relied on a set of 60 Vbeta primers and 13 Jbeta primers. Sequencing used immunoSEQ multiplex PCR; TCRdb keeps in-frame clones, though not all of them. The table shows 120,000 to 150,000 clones, with approximately 79% occurring only once. Trimming took off 2 bases at V and 8 bases at J, with 15 bases between the two ends. The CDR3 totals 14 residues. Germline assignment: CDR1 MRHNA and CDR2 SNTAGT. The sequence was obtained from a woman between 50 and 59 years old in good health and CMV-seropositive. The rearrangement links TRBV6-4 to TRBJ1-2, with D possibly matching TRBD1 (6 bases). Sequencing was carried out using PBMCs. CDR3 sequence reads: CASSDRPGQQGYTF. In DNA form, the CDR3 reads TGTGCCAGCAGTGACAGACCGGGACAACAGGGCTACACCTTC.